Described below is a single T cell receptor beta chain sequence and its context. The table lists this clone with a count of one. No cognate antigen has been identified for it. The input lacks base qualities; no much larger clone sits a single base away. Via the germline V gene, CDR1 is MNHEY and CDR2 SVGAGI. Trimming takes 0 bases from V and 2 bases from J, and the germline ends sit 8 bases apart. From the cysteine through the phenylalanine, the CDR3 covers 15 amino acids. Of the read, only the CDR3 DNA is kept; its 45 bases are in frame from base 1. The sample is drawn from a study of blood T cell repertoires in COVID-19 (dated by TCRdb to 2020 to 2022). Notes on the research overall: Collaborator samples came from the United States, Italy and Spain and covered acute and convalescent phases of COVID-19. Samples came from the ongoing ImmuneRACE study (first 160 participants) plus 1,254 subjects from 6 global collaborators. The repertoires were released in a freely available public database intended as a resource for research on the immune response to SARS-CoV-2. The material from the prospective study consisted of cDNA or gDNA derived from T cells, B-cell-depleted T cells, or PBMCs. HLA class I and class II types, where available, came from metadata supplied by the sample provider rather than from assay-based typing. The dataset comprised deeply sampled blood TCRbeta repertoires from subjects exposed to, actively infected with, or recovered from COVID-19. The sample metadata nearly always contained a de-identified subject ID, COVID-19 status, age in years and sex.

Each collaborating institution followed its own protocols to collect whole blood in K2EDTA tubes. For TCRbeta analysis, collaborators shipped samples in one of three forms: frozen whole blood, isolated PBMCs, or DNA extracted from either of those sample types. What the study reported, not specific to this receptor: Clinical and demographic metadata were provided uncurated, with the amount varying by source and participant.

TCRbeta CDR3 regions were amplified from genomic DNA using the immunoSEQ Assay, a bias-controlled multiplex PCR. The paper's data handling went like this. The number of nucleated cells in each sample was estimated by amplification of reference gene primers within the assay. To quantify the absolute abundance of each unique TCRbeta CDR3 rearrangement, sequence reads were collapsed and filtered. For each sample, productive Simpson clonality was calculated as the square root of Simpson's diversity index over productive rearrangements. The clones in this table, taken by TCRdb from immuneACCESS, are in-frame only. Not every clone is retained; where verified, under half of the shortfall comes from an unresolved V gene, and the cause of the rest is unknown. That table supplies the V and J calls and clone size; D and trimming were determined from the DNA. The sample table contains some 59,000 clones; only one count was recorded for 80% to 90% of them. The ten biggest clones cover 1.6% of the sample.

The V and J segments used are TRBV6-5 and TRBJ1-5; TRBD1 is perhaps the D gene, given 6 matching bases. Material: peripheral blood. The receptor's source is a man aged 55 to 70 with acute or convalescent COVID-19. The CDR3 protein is CASSYSGGRNQPQHF. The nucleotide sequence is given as TGTGCCAGCAGTTACTCGGGGGGGCGCAATCAGCCCCAGCATTTT.